This T cell receptor beta chain was observed in a study of shared clonotypes between healthy human individuals. The V gene lost 2 bases and the J gene lost 6 bases, with 15 bases spanning the gap. Looked up from germline, CDR1 is MNHEY and CDR2 is SVGAGI. CDR3 size: 15 residues. Study-wide results and caveats: Rarefaction showed that sequencing of sorted subsets was incomplete (despite large depth).

A note on this clone: Its antigen is unknown.

CD45RO-negative cells were positively selected for CCR7, leaving out terminally differentiated effector memory CD45RA+ cells. Replicate PCRs from sorted subsets contained roughly 220 ng DNA, which is 30,000 to 35,000 T cell genomes. Assay used: immunoSEQ multiplex PCR; TCRdb lists only in-frame clones, some missing. The table lists about 2.1 million clones, about 92% of them singletons, with under 2% in the top ten. The chain uses TRBV6-5 and TRBJ2-3; D tentatively fits TRBD1 or TRBD2 (5 bases each). The sample comprised naive CD8+ T cells from PBMCs. This TCR was sampled from a man aged 18 to 30 in good health. Some clones in this sample may be carry-over from other donors' samples. CDR3 region: CASSYLQTGADTQYF. CDR3 in DNA: TGTGCCAGCAGTTACCTCCAGACCGGGGCCGATACGCAGTATTTT.